A single sample gave rise to the 27 T cell receptor beta chains below, sequenced in a study of vaccination effects on CD4 cells after COVID-19. ViraFEST expansion of antigen-specific CD4+ T cells with viral peptide pools preceded sequencing. CD4+ T cell isolation took place after 10 days of culture. Participants were given two doses of BNT162b2 or mRNA-1273 vaccine. These receptors are not linked to any known antigen. Using immunoSEQ multiplex PCR, the repertoire was profiled, and TCRdb retains in-frame clones only, with some absent. This table holds 26,000 or so clones, approximately 83% found once. The starting material was CD4+ T cells from PBMCs cultured with HCoV-NL63 spike peptides, obtained after COVID-19 vaccination. The receptor source for this set is a human donor who received a COVID-19 vaccine. Some clones in this sample may be carry-over from other donors' samples.

V gene TRBV19 combines with J gene TRBJ2-4; D remains ambiguous. The CDR3 runs to 15 residues. Germline V gene lookup returns CDR1 LNHDA and CDR2 SQIVND (reference sequence). The V and J ends lost 9 bases and 0 bases respectively, with 15 bases between them. CDR3 sequence reads: CASQNTQVAKNIQYF. In DNA form, the CDR3 reads TGTGCCAGCCAGAATACCCAAGTAGCCAAAAACATTCAGTACTTC.

Remarks on this clone: Other DNA sequences from this sample encode an identical CDR3 as well. The genes are TRBV19 and TRBJ2-1; D unclear. Looked up from germline, CDR1 is LNHDA and CDR2 is SQIVND (reference sequence). The V and J ends lost 5 bases and 0 bases respectively, with 8 bases between them. The CDR3 has 14 residues. For the CDR3, the DNA is TGTGCCAGTAGTCGTGGGTCCTCCTACAATGAGCAGTTCTTC. It translates to CASSRGSSYNEQFF.

J is TRBJ2-3 and V is TRBV10-1, with 10 bases aligning to TRBD2. J was trimmed by 1 base and V by 4 bases; bases with no gene match: 5. CDR1 is WNHNN, CDR2 SYGVQD, per germline (reference sequence). The CDR3 is 16 residues long. As DNA, the CDR3 is TGCGCCAGCAGTGCCCAGCTAGCGGGGGGCACAGATACGCAGTATTTT. The encoded protein is CASSAQLAGGTDTQYF.

V is TRBV7-9 and J is TRBJ2-1, with 11 bases fitting TRBD1. The CDR3 runs 15 residues. The J segment lost 7 bases and the V segment lost 4 bases, leaving 6 bases of the junction unmatched. The germline gives CDR1 SEHNR, CDR2 FQNEAQ (reference sequence). CDR3 region: CASSSNRDRGNEQFF. The CDR3 coding sequence is TGTGCCAGCAGCTCGAACCGGGACAGGGGGAATGAGCAGTTCTTC.

This clone was seen once. The chain links TRBV23-1 to TRBJ1-2; no firm D call. TRBV23-1 is an ORF; its function is uncertain. V was pared by 7 bases and J by 10 bases, with 16 bases between. The CDR3 covers 12 residues. In nucleotides, the CDR3 is TGCGCCAGCATAAACAAGCGATCCGTCTACACCTTC. It yields the protein CASINKRSVYTF.

V gene TRBV15 combines with J gene TRBJ2-3; the D is unclear. The germline V and J ends were trimmed by 1 base and 1 base, with 12 bases remaining between them. The CDR3 runs to 16 residues. CDR1 and CDR2 from the germline V gene are LNHNV and YYDKDF (reference sequence). The chain's CDR3 is CATSRAPSRGTDTQYF. CDR3 nucleotide sequence: TGTGCCACCAGCAGAGCCCCGTCCCGCGGCACAGATACGCAGTATTTT. Full variable domain (remainder filled in from reference TRBV15 and TRBJ2-3): DAMVIQNPRYQVTQFGKPVTLSCSQTLNHNVMYWYQQKSSQAPKLLFHYYDKDFNNEADTPDNFQSRRPNTSFCFLDIRSPGLGDTAMYLCATSRAPSRGTDTQYFGPGTRLTVL.

The DNA for the CDR3 is TGTGCCAGCATCGGGACAGGGACTAGTGAGCAGTTCTTC. It yields the protein CASIGTGTSEQFF. The genes are TRBV6-5 and TRBJ2-1; D possibly corresponds to TRBD1 (9 bases). Trimming took 7 bases from V and 9 from J, leaving 16 bases between them. The CDR3 spans 13 residues. Germline V gene data show CDR1 as MNHEY and CDR2 as SVGAGI.

The chain recombines TRBV7-2 with TRBJ2-1; TRBD1 agrees at 8 bases. The CDR3 is 15 residues long. In germline, CDR1 is SGHTA, CDR2 FQGNSA. Unmatched junction bases numbered 8, after V lost 3 bases and J lost 7 bases. The CDR3 here is CASSLRQGFNNEQFF. CDR3 sequence (DNA): TGTGCCAGCAGCTTGAGACAGGGGTTTAATAATGAGCAGTTCTTC. Drawing the rest from reference TRBV7-2 and TRBJ2-1, the complete variable domain is GAGVSQSPSNKVTEKGKDVELRCDPISGHTALYWYRQSLGQGLEFLIYFQGNSAPDKSGLPSDRFSAERTGGSVSTLTIQRTQQEDSAVYLCASSLRQGFNNEQFFGPGTRLTVL.

The chain is built from TRBV28 and TRBJ1-1, with no clear D. Between the trimmed V and J ends, which lost 10 bases and 0 bases, there was a span of 12 bases. This CDR3 spans 13 amino acids. Germline V gene sequence: CDR1 MDHEN, CDR2 SYDVKM. The CDR3 DNA reads TGTGCCACCTTAGAGGCTCTGAACACTGAAGCTTTCTTT. It specifies CATLEALNTEAFF.

The rearrangement uses TRBV18 and TRBJ2-5; D is unclear. The germline CDR1 and CDR2 sequences are KGHSH and LQKENI. This CDR3 is built from 14 residues. Between the trimmed V and J ends, which lost 1 base and 2 bases, there was a span of 8 bases. The CDR3 region is CASSPRTTQETQYF. CDR3 nucleotide sequence: TGTGCCAGCTCACCACGAACTACACAAGAGACCCAGTACTTC.

This clone came up a few times. The J gene is TRBJ1-2, the V gene TRBV25-1; tentatively, D is TRBD1 (5 bases). The germline V gene has CDR1 MGHDK and CDR2 SYGVNS. V gave up 2 bases and J gave up 6 bases, with 16 bases separating them. The CDR3 has 15 amino acids. The CDR3, as DNA: TGTGCCAGCAGTGAACCGGGGCGGGGGTTACATGGCTACACCTTC. Its translation: CASSEPGRGLHGYTF.

The CDR3, as DNA: TGTGCCAGCAGTTTAAGTGGTCCTAGGGCTGAAGCTTTCTTT. The encoded protein is CASSLSGPRAEAFF. The rearrangement uses TRBV27 and TRBJ1-1; D remains unclear. Germline V lookup: CDR1 MNHEY, CDR2 SMNVEV (reference sequence). V lost 2 bases and J 6 bases, leaving 13 bases between the germline ends. This CDR3 is 14 amino acids long.

The chain is built from TRBV5-1 and TRBJ1-4; 10 nucleotides agree with TRBD1. The CDR3 has 14 amino acids. V shed 5 bases and J 8 bases; nucleotides not matched to a gene: 6. Germline CDR1 reads SGHRS; CDR2 reads YFSETQ. CDR3 amino acids: CASSRDRGGEKLFF. The CDR3 DNA reads as TGCGCCAGCAGTCGGGACAGGGGAGGCGAAAAACTGTTTTTT.

J is TRBJ2-6 and V is TRBV5-1; 7 positions match TRBD2. With 7 bases clipped from V and 2 bases from J, the junction kept 9 bases outside the gene matches. From germline, CDR1 is SGHRS and CDR2 YFSETQ. The CDR3 runs 16 residues. In DNA, the CDR3 is TGCGCCAGCTCTGGGGGAGGGCTCGCTGGGGCCAACGTCCTGACTTTC. This codes for CASSGGGLAGANVLTF. The variable domain in full, with the rest retrieved from reference TRBV5-1 and TRBJ2-6, is KAGVTQTPRYLIKTRGQQVTLSCSPISGHRSVSWYQQTPGQGLQFLFEYFSETQRNKGNFPGRFSGRQFSNSRSEMNVSTLELGDSALYLCASSGGGLAGANVLTFGAGSRLTVL.

This chain joins TRBV19 and TRBJ2-7, with D possibly TRBD1 on 6 matching bases. This CDR3 is built from 15 residues. Trimming pared 5 bases from V and 1 base from J, leaving 15 bases between. Germline assignment: CDR1 LNHDA and CDR2 SQIVND (reference sequence). The CDR3 reads CASSRAYGQSYEQYV. The CDR3 nucleotides read TGTGCCAGTAGTCGGGCCTACGGACAGTCCTACGAGCAGTACGTC.

The chain is built from TRBV19 and TRBJ2-3; TRBD2 might be the D (5 bases). CDR3 length: 14 amino acids. V lost 3 bases, J lost 2 bases, and 9 bases lay in between. In germline, CDR1 is LNHDA, CDR2 SQIVND (reference sequence). The CDR3 region is CASSIGGITDTQYF. The CDR3 DNA is TGTGCCAGTAGTATCGGAGGTATCACAGATACGCAGTATTTT.

This sequence joins TRBV27 and TRBJ1-1; D may be TRBD1 (6 bases). V lost 7 bases, J lost 3 bases, and 15 bases lay in between. Germline V gives CDR1 MNHEY, CDR2 SMNVEV (reference sequence). The length of the CDR3 is 14 residues. The CDR3 DNA sequence: TGTGCCAGCAAGGAGGGGGAGGACTACACTGAAGCTTTCTTT. It encodes CASKEGEDYTEAFF.

J is TRBJ2-5 and V is TRBV3-1 (or the pseudogene TRBV3-2); the match to TRBD2 covers 12 bases. The germline V gene has CDR1 LGHDT and CDR2 YNNKEL (reference sequence). After removal of 5 bases from V and 3 bases from J, the junction contained 4 bases not matched to a gene. The CDR3 has 15 amino acids. CDR3 bases: TGTGCCAGCAGCATTACTAGCGGGAGGAAAGAGACCCAGTACTTC. Amino acids: CASSITSGRKETQYF.

A single count supports this clone. The chain uses TRBV7-3 and TRBJ1-3; TRBD1 aligns across 9 bases. The trim removed 1 base at V and 7 bases at J, leaving 8 bases unmatched. CDR1 is SGHTA, CDR2 FQGTGA, per germline. The CDR3 has 16 residues. CDR3 sequence: CASSLNTGGLGNTIYF. CDR3 in DNA: TGTGCCAGCAGCTTAAATACAGGGGGCTTAGGGAACACCATATATTTT.

This CDR3 is CASRAGNGANVLTF. CDR3 nucleotides: TGTGCCAGCAGAGCGGGGAACGGGGCCAACGTCCTGACTTTC. This chain connects TRBV6-6 to TRBJ2-6, with TRBD2 matching over 7 bases. CDR3 length: 14 residues. The germline V gene encodes CDR1 MNHNY and CDR2 SVGAGI (reference sequence). The V gene end was trimmed by 6 bases and the J gene end by 4 bases; junction bases not matched to a gene: 3.

The J gene is TRBJ1-5, the V gene TRBV18; no clear D. CDR1 and CDR2 (germline): KGHSH, LQKENI. CDR3 size: 13 residues. The V gene lost 4 bases and the J gene lost 4 bases, with 8 bases spanning the gap. CDR3 DNA: TGTGCCAGCTCACAGACGGATAATCAGCCCCAGCATTTT. Amino acid sequence: CASSQTDNQPQHF.

V gene TRBV6-5 combines with J gene TRBJ1-1; D is uncertain. CDR1 and CDR2 (germline): MNHEY, SVGAGI. V lost 9 bases and J lost 1, with 15 bases in between. The CDR3 consists of 14 residues. The CDR3 sequence is CASSPPYRNTEAFF. For the CDR3, the DNA is TGTGCCAGTTCCCCCCCTTACCGGAACACTGAAGCTTTCTTT.

This chain links TRBV7-2 with TRBJ1-4; TRBD1 might be the D (5 bases). V lost 5 bases and J 8 bases, leaving 18 bases between the germline ends. The CDR3 is 15 residues long. Germline V CDR1 and CDR2: SGHTA, FQGNSA. The CDR3 nucleotides are TGTGCCAGCAGCCGTACTCTGGGGGATTACGAAAAACTGTTTTTT. Translation: CASSRTLGDYEKLFF.

The rearrangement uses TRBV7-8 and TRBJ1-2, with D unclear. CDR3 length: 15 residues. V dropped 2 bases and J dropped 3 bases, with 13 bases sitting between them. Germline V CDR1 and CDR2: SGHVS, FQNEAQ. CDR3 DNA sequence: TGTGCCAGCAGCTTAAAGGCGGATTGGTACTATGGCTACACCTTC. The encoded protein is CASSLKADWYYGYTF.

The chain has TRBV9 and TRBJ2-3; D not certain. CDR3 length: 14 amino acids. Looked up from germline, CDR1 is SGDLS and CDR2 is YYNGEE. The germline V and J ends were trimmed by 1 base and 4 bases, with 10 bases remaining between them. The CDR3 DNA is TGTGCCAGCAGCGTAAGAAGTCTGGCAGATACGCAGTATTTT. It codes for CASSVRSLADTQYF.

This clone has just a few counts. The chain combines TRBV12-3 or TRBV12-4 with TRBJ1-6, with D unresolved. Trimming removed 6 bases at V and 10 bases at J, with 13 bases between. The CDR3 spans 13 residues. CDR3 residues: CASSPFGVSPLHF. CDR3 nucleotides: TGTGCCAGCAGCCCCTTCGGGGTGTCACCCCTCCACTTT.

The J gene is TRBJ1-6, the V gene TRBV4-1; 8 bases align to TRBD1. Germline V gene data show CDR1 as MGHRA and CDR2 as YSYEKL. V lost 8 bases and J lost 7; bases outside the gene matches: 7. This CDR3 has 14 amino acids. The chain's CDR3 is CASGNRGNNSPLHF. DNA for the CDR3: TGCGCCAGCGGGAACAGGGGGAACAATTCACCCCTCCACTTT.